This T cell receptor beta chain was profiled in a study of CD8+CD57+ T cells in acquired aplastic anemia. CDR3 length: 16 residues. Trimming cost V 2 bases and J 3 bases; bases outside gene matches: 10. Germline V gene sequence: CDR1 DFQATT, CDR2 SNEGSKA (reference sequence). For CDR3 and TCR beta VDJ profiling, genomic DNA was the template used. TCRdb reanalysed the reads using MiXCR and keeps one entry per CDR3 protein. The sample consists of 260,000 or so distinct CDR3 sequences, roughly 82% of them appearing once. Study results and limitations: Twenty-nine shared CD8+ CDR3s appeared highly expressed within patients' immunodominant clones. Patient and control CD8+ Simpson's diversity was not significantly different.

Previously, flow cytometry had revealed CD8+CD57+ cell expansion in the patients chosen for sequencing. A note on this clonotype: Its antigen is unknown.

Sequencing was performed on sorted CD4+, CD8+, or CD8+CD57+ T cells (not recorded which) from PBMCs. The sequence was obtained from a human donor with aplastic anemia. The chain links TRBV20-1 to TRBJ1-5; TRBD1 matches 7 bases. In nucleotides, the CDR3 is TGCAGTGCTAGAACACATGGACAGGTTAACAATCAGCCCCAGCATTTT. Translating gives CSARTHGQVNNQPQHF.